The 29 T cell receptor beta chains given below trace back to one sample, sequenced in a study of T cells after yellow fever vaccination. From the 5' RACE reads, TCRdb called clonotypes with MiXCR, one entry per CDR3 protein. The repertoire consists of over 250,000 distinct CDR3 sequences, with roughly 4.8% occurring once and the leading ten covering roughly 3.5%. The starting material was CD4+ T cells sorted from PBMCs, obtained on the day of the yellow fever booster vaccination. The receptors come from a man aged 18 to 29 who received the YFV17D yellow fever vaccine.

This clonotype was counted ten times or more. V and J are TRBV2 and TRBJ1-1; no clear D gene. V dropped 8 bases and J dropped 4 bases, with 11 bases sitting between them. The CDR3 sequence is 12 residues long. Per germline, CDR1 SNHLY and CDR2 FYNNEI. CDR3 loop: CASLFGSTEAFF. CDR3 DNA sequence: TGTGCCAGCCTCTTCGGGAGCACTGAAGCTTTCTTT.

CDR3 region: CASRLQGVRTGELFF. Written as DNA, the CDR3 is TGTGCCAGTAGGTTGCAGGGGGTTCGCACCGGGGAGCTGTTTTTT. This chain uses TRBV19 with TRBJ2-2, with TRBD1 identical over 7 bases. Germline loops: CDR1 LNHDA, CDR2 SQIVND (reference sequence). This CDR3 contains 15 residues. V was clipped by 6 bases and J by 4 bases; unmatched bases: 8.

This clonotype was found a few times. This chain uses TRBV12-3 or TRBV12-4 with TRBJ1-1; D is possibly TRBD1 (5 bases). The CDR3 sequence is 13 residues long. V gave up 10 bases and J gave up 0 bases, with 12 bases separating them. The CDR3 here is CATVRQLNTEAFF. In DNA, the CDR3 is TGTGCCACCGTAAGACAGTTGAACACTGAAGCTTTCTTT.

The chain couples TRBV5-1 to TRBJ2-3; 7 nucleotides match TRBD1. Trimming removed 7 bases from V and 2 bases from J; junction bases left unmatched: 10. Looked up from germline, CDR1 is SGHRS and CDR2 is YFSETQ. The CDR3 consists of 15 residues. The CDR3 reads CASYPGTAHTDTQYF. DNA of the CDR3: TGCGCCAGCTACCCCGGGACAGCTCACACAGATACGCAGTATTTT.

The chain has TRBV19 and TRBJ1-1; D gene uncertain. Germline CDR1 is LNHDA and CDR2 is SQIVND (reference sequence). This CDR3 region has 14 residues. V was cut by 6 bases and J by 3 bases, with 14 bases left in between. CDR3 bases: TGTGCCAGTAGGCTACTGACAAGATACACTGAAGCTTTCTTT. This translates into CASRLLTRYTEAFF.

This clonotype appeared a few times. V usage is TRBV3-1 and J usage is TRBJ1-2; possibly TRBD1 for D (6 bases). Germline V gene sequence: CDR1 LGHDT, CDR2 YNNKEL (reference sequence). V was shortened by 0 bases and J by 6 bases, with 17 bases between the two germline ends. There are 16 residues in the CDR3. CDR3 DNA sequence: TGTGCCAGCAGCCAAGATGTCGGGGCAGGGGCCAATGGCTACACCTTC. It translates to CASSQDVGAGANGYTF.

V is TRBV4-1 and J is TRBJ2-3, with D unclear. Germline V CDR1 and CDR2: MGHRA, YSYEKL. Trimming stripped 1 base from V and 4 bases from J, with 12 bases between. The CDR3 has 15 amino acids. The CDR3 nucleotides read TGCGCCAGCAGCCAAGTGGGCGTACCGGCAGATACGCAGTATTTT. Translation gives CASSQVGVPADTQYF.

The CDR3: CASSWTSGGRLDTQYF. CDR3 DNA: TGTGCCAGCAGCTGGACTAGCGGGGGGCGCCTCGATACGCAGTATTTT. The gene calls are TRBV7-2 and TRBJ2-3; the match to TRBD2 covers 14 bases. The V gene's germline CDR1 is SGHTA and CDR2 FQGNSA. With V trimmed by 4 bases and J by 6 bases, 6 bases remained unmatched. The CDR3 is 16 amino acids. Full variable domain (missing parts from reference TRBV7-2 and TRBJ2-3): GAGVSQSPSNKVTEKGKDVELRCDPISGHTALYWYRQSLGQGLEFLIYFQGNSAPDKSGLPSDRFSAERTGGSVSTLTIQRTQQEDSAVYLCASSWTSGGRLDTQYFGPGTRLTVL.

This clonotype has a count of ten or more. This sequence joins TRBV9 and TRBJ1-5; TRBD1 matches 7 bases. Germline CDR1 SGDLS, CDR2 YYNGEE. This CDR3 is 15 amino acids long. Trimming at V came to 0 bases and at J to 6 bases, leaving 6 bases not matched to a gene. The CDR3 DNA reads as TGTGCCAGCAGCGTAGGCCAGGGGGGCGGTCAGCCCCAGCATTTT. Translated: CASSVGQGGGQPQHF. Looking up the rest from reference TRBV9 and TRBJ1-5 gives the full variable domain: DSGVTQTPKHLITATGQRVTLRCSPRSGDLSVYWYQQSLDQGLQFLIQYYNGEERAKGNILERFSAQQFPDLHSELNLSSLELGDSALYFCASSVGQGGGQPQHFGDGTRLSIL.

This clonotype was found a few times. V gene TRBV7-2 combines with J gene TRBJ2-3; D call uncertain. V was shortened by 1 base and J by 4 bases, with 9 bases between the two germline ends. Germline V gene data show CDR1 as SGHTA and CDR2 as FQGNSA. The CDR3 length is 14 residues. CDR3 DNA: TGTGCCAGCAGCTTAGATAGTCAGCCAGATACGCAGTATTTT. It is translated as CASSLDSQPDTQYF.

The V call is TRBV29-1, the J call TRBJ1-1; D is uncertain. Trimming cost V 7 bases and J 0 bases, with 18 bases left between them. The germline V gene encodes CDR1 SQVTM and CDR2 ANQGSEA. The CDR3 is 15 residues long. Here the CDR3 DNA reads TGCAGCGCCGGGTCGGGGTGGGGTATGAACACTGAAGCTTTCTTT. Its translation: CSAGSGWGMNTEAFF. The full variable domain, with the rest looked up from reference TRBV29-1 and TRBJ1-1, is SAVISQKPSRDICQRGTSLTIQCQVDSQVTMMFWYRQQPGQSLTLIATANQGSEATYESGFVIDKFPISRPNLTFSTLTVSNMSPEDSSIYLCSAGSGWGMNTEAFFGQGTRLTVV.

The chain is built from TRBV11-2 and TRBJ2-7; no clear D gene. V shed 5 bases and J shed 0 bases, with 11 bases lying between them. CDR3 length: 14 residues. From germline, CDR1 is SGHAT and CDR2 FQNNGV. CDR3 nucleotide sequence: TGTGCCAGCAGCCCTGGCTTTAGCTCCTACGAGCAGTACTTC. This sequence encodes CASSPGFSSYEQYF.

V gene TRBV18 combines with J gene TRBJ1-2; D not resolved. With 3 bases removed from V and 4 bases from J, the gap between germline ends came to 15 bases. CDR1 is KGHSH, CDR2 LQKENI, per germline. The CDR3 loop spans 15 amino acids. CDR3 protein: CASSPYTGPPYGYTF. The CDR3 DNA reads as TGTGCCAGCTCACCTTACACCGGGCCGCCCTATGGCTACACCTTC.

V usage is TRBV5-1 and J usage is TRBJ2-4; 8 nucleotides align to TRBD1. Looked up from germline, CDR1 is SGHRS and CDR2 is YFSETQ. V was pared by 3 bases and J by 7 bases, with 6 bases of the junction left unmatched. The CDR3 loop spans 14 amino acids. CDR3 in amino acids: CASSSQGAGNIQYF. CDR3 DNA sequence: TGCGCCAGCAGCTCCCAGGGGGCTGGGAACATTCAGTACTTC.

This clonotype has a handful of counts. The chain couples TRBV5-4 to TRBJ1-5; TRBD1 agrees at 9 bases. Germline CDR1 and CDR2: SGHNT and YYREEE (reference sequence). The CDR3 is made up of 16 amino acids. V shed 2 bases and J 3 bases; nucleotides not matched to a gene: 6. This chain's CDR3 is CASSFRGQGFNQPQHF. CDR3 DNA sequence: TGTGCCAGCAGCTTCCGGGGACAGGGTTTCAATCAGCCCCAGCATTTT.

The rearrangement joins TRBV7-8 to TRBJ2-5; TRBD1 matches at 8 bases. The CDR3 runs 15 residues. Germline CDR1 reads SGHVS; CDR2 reads FQNEAQ. J lost 2 bases, V lost 10 bases, and 12 bases had no gene match. CDR3 region: CATSAGTGIQETQYF. The CDR3 bases are TGTGCCACCTCAGCCGGGACAGGCATTCAAGAGACCCAGTACTTC.

This clonotype was seen a handful of times. The chain links TRBV20-1 to TRBJ1-5; D gene uncertain. Germline CDR1 reads DFQATT; CDR2 reads SNEGSKA (reference sequence). V was clipped by 5 bases and J by 1 base, with 6 bases between them. The CDR3 has 12 residues. The CDR3 spells CSAELSNQPQHF. The DNA for the CDR3 is TGCAGTGCTGAGTTGAGCAATCAGCCCCAGCATTTT.

This chain joins TRBV19 and TRBJ2-2, with 7 bases aligning to TRBD1. The CDR3 consists of 13 residues. The V gene's germline CDR1 is LNHDA and CDR2 SQIVND (reference sequence). The J segment lost 5 bases and the V segment lost 7 bases, leaving 4 bases of the junction unmatched. The CDR3 DNA sequence: TGTGCCAGTAAAACACAGGGGACCGGGGAGCTGTTTTTT. As protein: CASKTQGTGELFF.

The chain combines TRBV7-2 with TRBJ1-5; possibly TRBD1 for D (5 bases). Trimming pared 5 bases from V and 5 bases from J, leaving 19 bases between. From germline, CDR1 is SGHTA and CDR2 FQGNSA. This CDR3 contains 16 residues. The CDR3 coding sequence is TGTGCCAGCAGCCCCGGGGACCTACCGCGTTATCAGCCCCAGCATTTT. It codes for CASSPGDLPRYQPQHF.

There are a few counts of this clonotype. The chain combines TRBV5-1 with TRBJ1-5; no definite D call. V lost 2 bases, J lost 5 bases, and 17 bases lay in between. The length of the CDR3 is 16 residues. Germline CDR1 SGHRS, CDR2 YFSETQ. CDR3: CASSLGPDRPYQPQHF. The DNA of the CDR3 is TGCGCCAGCAGCTTAGGACCGGACCGCCCTTATCAGCCCCAGCATTTT.

This clonotype was seen only a few times. The V gene is TRBV24-1, the J gene TRBJ2-1; D is unclear. V lost 2 bases to trimming and J lost 8 bases, with 12 bases between them. This CDR3 contains 14 residues. Germline CDR1 KGHDR, CDR2 SFDVKD. CDR3 nucleotide sequence: TGTGCCACCAGTGATTCCAGATCCCTCTATGAGCAGTTCTTC. Protein sequence: CATSDSRSLYEQFF.

The chain recombines TRBV6-5 with TRBJ1-2, with 8 bases identical to TRBD1. The germline CDR1 and CDR2 sequences are MNHEY and SVGAGI. V trimming: 5 bases; J trimming: 4 bases; junction bases outside the gene matches: 12. This CDR3 has 16 amino acids. The CDR3 bases are TGTGCCAGCAGTAAGGACAGGGACCATAATATCTATGGCTACACCTTC. Protein: CASSKDRDHNIYGYTF.

This clonotype was recorded at least ten times. The chain uses TRBV5-1 and TRBJ2-3; 7 bases are a match to TRBD1. CDR3 size: 14 residues. J lost 2 bases, V lost 2 bases, and 2 bases had no gene match. Germline V gene sequence: CDR1 SGHRS, CDR2 YFSETQ. The CDR3 here is CASSFGQDTDTQYF. The CDR3 DNA is TGCGCCAGCAGCTTTGGACAGGACACAGATACGCAGTATTTT.

This clonotype came up a few times. The CDR3 spells CASSLVQKGGYTF. CDR3 bases: TGTGCCAGCAGCCTGGTACAGAAGGGTGGCTACACCTTC. This sequence joins TRBV7-9 and TRBJ1-2; no clear D. This CDR3 is 13 amino acids long. The V end was cut by 5 bases, the J end by 7 bases, with 14 bases between. Germline V lookup: CDR1 SEHNR, CDR2 FQNEAQ (reference sequence).

In the case of this clonotype: A much bigger clone sits one base away, suggesting this may be a read error. The chain couples TRBV20-1 to TRBJ2-3, with a possible D match to TRBD2 (6 bases). Germline-derived CDR1 and CDR2 are DFQATT and SNEGSKA (reference sequence). CDR3 length: 13 amino acids. The CDR3 DNA follows: TGCAGCGCCCGGGACTCCCTCCCAGATACGCAGTATTTT. Translation: CSARDSLPDTQYF.

V is TRBV20-1 and J is TRBJ2-7, with D possibly being TRBD1 (5 bases). Trimming cost V 5 bases and J 6 bases, with 14 bases left between them. The CDR3 consists of 12 residues. CDR1 is DFQATT, CDR2 SNEGSKA, per germline (reference sequence). The CDR3, as DNA: TGCAGTGCTGAGACAGATCTAGGCGAGCAGTACTTC. This gives the protein CSAETDLGEQYF.

This chain links TRBV20-1 with TRBJ2-1, with 7 bases identical to TRBD1. This CDR3 contains 13 residues. Per germline, CDR1 DFQATT and CDR2 SNEGSKA (reference sequence). V shed 5 bases, J shed 5 bases, and the junction held 6 bases outside the gene matches. In DNA form, the CDR3 reads TGCAGTGCTCAGACAGGGTCTGACAATGAGCAGTTCTTC. Protein sequence: CSAQTGSDNEQFF.

The chain has TRBV25-1 and TRBJ2-3, with D maybe TRBD2 (6 bases). V was trimmed by 6 bases and J by 1 base, leaving 26 bases between them. The CDR3 has 19 residues. Germline CDR1 is MGHDK and CDR2 is SYGVNS. This CDR3 is CASREGRDPRRSGTDTQYF. As DNA, the CDR3 is TGTGCCAGCAGGGAGGGCAGGGACCCCCGTAGGAGCGGCACAGATACGCAGTATTTT.

The chain links TRBV20-1 to TRBJ1-1; the match to TRBD1 covers 7 bases. CDR1 and CDR2 (germline): DFQATT, SNEGSKA (reference sequence). The CDR3 runs to 13 residues. The trim removed 0 bases at V and 5 bases at J, leaving 3 bases unmatched. The CDR3 coding sequence is TGCAGTGCTAGAGACGACAGGGTGACTGAAGCTTTCTTT. It specifies CSARDDRVTEAFF.